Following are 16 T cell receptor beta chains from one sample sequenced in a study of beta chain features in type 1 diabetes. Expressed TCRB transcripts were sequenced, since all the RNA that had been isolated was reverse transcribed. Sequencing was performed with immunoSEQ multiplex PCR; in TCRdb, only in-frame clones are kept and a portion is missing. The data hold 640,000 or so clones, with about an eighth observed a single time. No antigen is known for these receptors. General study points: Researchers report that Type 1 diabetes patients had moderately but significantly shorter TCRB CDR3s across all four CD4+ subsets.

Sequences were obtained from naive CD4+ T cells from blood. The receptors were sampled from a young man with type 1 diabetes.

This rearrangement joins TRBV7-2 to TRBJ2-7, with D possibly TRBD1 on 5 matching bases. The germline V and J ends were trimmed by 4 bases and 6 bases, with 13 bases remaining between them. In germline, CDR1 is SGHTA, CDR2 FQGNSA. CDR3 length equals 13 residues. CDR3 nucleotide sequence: TGTGCCAGCAGCTCCGAAGGGGCCGCCGAGCAGTACTTC. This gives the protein CASSSEGAAEQYF. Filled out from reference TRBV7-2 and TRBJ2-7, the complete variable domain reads GAGVSQSPSNKVTEKGKDVELRCDPISGHTALYWYRQSLGQGLEFLIYFQGNSAPDKSGLPSDRFSAERTGGSVSTLTIQRTQQEDSAVYLCASSSEGAAEQYFGPGTRLTVT.

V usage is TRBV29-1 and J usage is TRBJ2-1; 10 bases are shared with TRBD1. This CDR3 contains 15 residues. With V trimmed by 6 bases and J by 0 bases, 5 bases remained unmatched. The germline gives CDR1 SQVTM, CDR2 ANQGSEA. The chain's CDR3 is CSVIGTGASYNEQFF. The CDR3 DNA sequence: TGCAGCGTCATAGGGACAGGGGCCTCCTACAATGAGCAGTTCTTC.

CDR3 DNA: TGTGCCAGCAGCCGGACAGCTAGCAATCAGCCCCAGCATTTT. Protein: CASSRTASNQPQHF. The genes are TRBV7-2 and TRBJ1-5; a possible D gene is TRBD1 (6 bases). CDR3 length: 14 amino acids. The germline V gene encodes CDR1 SGHTA and CDR2 FQGNSA. The V and J ends lost 5 bases and 0 bases respectively, with 8 bases between them. The variable domain in full, completed from reference TRBV7-2 and TRBJ1-5, reads GAGVSQSPSNKVTEKGKDVELRCDPISGHTALYWYRQSLGQGLEFLIYFQGNSAPDKSGLPSDRFSAERTGGSVSTLTIQRTQQEDSAVYLCASSRTASNQPQHFGDGTRLSIL.

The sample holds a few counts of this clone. Written as DNA, the CDR3 is TGTGCCAGCAGTTCCCGGACAGGCGGGGAGACCCAGTACTTC. This gives the protein CASSSRTGGETQYF. The J gene is TRBJ2-5, the V gene TRBV6-6, with 7 bases fitting TRBD1. CDR1 is MNHNY and CDR2 is SVGAGI in the germline V gene (reference sequence). V trimming: 4 bases; J trimming: 5 bases; junction bases outside the gene matches: 7. This CDR3 contains 14 residues.

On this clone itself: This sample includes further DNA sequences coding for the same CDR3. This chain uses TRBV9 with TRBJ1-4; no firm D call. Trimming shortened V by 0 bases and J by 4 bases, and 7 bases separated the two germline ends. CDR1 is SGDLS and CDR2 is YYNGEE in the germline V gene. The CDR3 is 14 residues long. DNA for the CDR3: TGTGCCAGCAGCGTAGACCGGGGTAATGAAAAACTGTTTTTT. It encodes CASSVDRGNEKLFF.

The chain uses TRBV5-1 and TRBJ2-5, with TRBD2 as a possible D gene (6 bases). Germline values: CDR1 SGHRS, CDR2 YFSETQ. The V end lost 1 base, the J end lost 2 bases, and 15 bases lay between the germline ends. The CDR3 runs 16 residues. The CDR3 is CASSLISGRIQETQYF. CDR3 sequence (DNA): TGCGCCAGCAGCTTGATTTCGGGGAGGATACAAGAGACCCAGTACTTC.

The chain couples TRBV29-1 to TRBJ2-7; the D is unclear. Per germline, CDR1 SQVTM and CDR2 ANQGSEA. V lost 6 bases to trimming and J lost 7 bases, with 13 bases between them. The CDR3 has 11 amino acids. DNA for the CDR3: TGCAGCGTCTCGCAACTTCGGGAGCAGTACTTC. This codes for CSVSQLREQYF.

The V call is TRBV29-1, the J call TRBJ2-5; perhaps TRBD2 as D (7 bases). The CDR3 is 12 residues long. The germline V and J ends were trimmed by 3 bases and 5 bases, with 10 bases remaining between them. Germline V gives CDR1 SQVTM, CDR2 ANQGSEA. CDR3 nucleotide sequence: TGCAGCGTTGAGAAGGGGGGGGAGACCCAGTACTTC. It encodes CSVEKGGETQYF.

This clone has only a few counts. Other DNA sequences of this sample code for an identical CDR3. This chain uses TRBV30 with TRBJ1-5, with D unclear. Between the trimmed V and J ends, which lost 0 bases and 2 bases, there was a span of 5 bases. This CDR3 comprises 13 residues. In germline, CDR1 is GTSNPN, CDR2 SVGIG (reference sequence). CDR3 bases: TGTGCCTGGAGTGTTCAAGGCAATCAGCCCCAGCATTTT. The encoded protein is CAWSVQGNQPQHF.

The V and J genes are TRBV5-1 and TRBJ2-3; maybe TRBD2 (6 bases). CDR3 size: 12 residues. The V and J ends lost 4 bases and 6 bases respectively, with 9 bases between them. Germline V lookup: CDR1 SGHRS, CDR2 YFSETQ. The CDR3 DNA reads TGCGCCAGCAGCGAACGGGGGGATACGCAGTATTTT. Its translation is CASSERGDTQYF.

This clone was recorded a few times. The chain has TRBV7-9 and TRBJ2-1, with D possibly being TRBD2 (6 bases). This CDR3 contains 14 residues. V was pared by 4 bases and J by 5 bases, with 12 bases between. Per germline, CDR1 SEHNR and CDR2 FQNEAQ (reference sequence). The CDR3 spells CASSWGGNDNEQFF. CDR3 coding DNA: TGTGCCAGCAGCTGGGGCGGGAACGACAATGAGCAGTTCTTC.

The DNA of the CDR3 is TGTGCCAGCAGCTTAGGCCCGGGGGAGACCCAGTACTTC. Protein: CASSLGPGETQYF. This rearrangement joins TRBV11-2 to TRBJ2-5; TRBD2 is a possible D gene (5 bases). Germline CDR1 and CDR2: SGHAT and FQNNGV. The CDR3 consists of 13 residues. The V gene lost 1 base and the J gene lost 5 bases, with 8 bases spanning the gap.

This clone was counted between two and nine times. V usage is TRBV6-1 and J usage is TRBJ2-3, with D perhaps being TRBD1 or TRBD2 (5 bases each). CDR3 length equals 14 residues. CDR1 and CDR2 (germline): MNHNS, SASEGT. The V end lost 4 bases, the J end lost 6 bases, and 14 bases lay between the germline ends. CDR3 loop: CASSAQIGADTQYF. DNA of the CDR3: TGTGCCAGCAGTGCACAGATCGGGGCGGATACGCAGTATTTT.

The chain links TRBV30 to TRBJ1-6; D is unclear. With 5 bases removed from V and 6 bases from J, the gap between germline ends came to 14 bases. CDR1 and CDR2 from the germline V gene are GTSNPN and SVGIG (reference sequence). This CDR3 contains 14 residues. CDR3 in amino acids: CAWGVSGSNSPLHF. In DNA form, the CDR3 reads TGTGCCTGGGGGGTTTCGGGTTCTAATTCACCCCTCCACTTT.

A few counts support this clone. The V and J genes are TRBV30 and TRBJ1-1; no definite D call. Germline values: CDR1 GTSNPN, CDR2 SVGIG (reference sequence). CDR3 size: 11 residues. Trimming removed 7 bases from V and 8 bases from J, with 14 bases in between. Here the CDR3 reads CAYTRGIEAFF. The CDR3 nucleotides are TGTGCCTACACACGGGGAATCGAAGCTTTCTTT.

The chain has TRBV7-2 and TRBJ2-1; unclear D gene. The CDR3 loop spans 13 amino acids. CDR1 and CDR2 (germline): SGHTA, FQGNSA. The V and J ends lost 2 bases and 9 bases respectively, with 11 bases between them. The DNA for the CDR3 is TGTGCCAGCAGCTTAAGGTCAAGTCGTGAGCAGTTCTTC. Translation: CASSLRSSREQFF. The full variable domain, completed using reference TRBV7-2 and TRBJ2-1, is GAGVSQSPSNKVTEKGKDVELRCDPISGHTALYWYRQSLGQGLEFLIYFQGNSAPDKSGLPSDRFSAERTGGSVSTLTIQRTQQEDSAVYLCASSLRSSREQFFGPGTRLTVL.